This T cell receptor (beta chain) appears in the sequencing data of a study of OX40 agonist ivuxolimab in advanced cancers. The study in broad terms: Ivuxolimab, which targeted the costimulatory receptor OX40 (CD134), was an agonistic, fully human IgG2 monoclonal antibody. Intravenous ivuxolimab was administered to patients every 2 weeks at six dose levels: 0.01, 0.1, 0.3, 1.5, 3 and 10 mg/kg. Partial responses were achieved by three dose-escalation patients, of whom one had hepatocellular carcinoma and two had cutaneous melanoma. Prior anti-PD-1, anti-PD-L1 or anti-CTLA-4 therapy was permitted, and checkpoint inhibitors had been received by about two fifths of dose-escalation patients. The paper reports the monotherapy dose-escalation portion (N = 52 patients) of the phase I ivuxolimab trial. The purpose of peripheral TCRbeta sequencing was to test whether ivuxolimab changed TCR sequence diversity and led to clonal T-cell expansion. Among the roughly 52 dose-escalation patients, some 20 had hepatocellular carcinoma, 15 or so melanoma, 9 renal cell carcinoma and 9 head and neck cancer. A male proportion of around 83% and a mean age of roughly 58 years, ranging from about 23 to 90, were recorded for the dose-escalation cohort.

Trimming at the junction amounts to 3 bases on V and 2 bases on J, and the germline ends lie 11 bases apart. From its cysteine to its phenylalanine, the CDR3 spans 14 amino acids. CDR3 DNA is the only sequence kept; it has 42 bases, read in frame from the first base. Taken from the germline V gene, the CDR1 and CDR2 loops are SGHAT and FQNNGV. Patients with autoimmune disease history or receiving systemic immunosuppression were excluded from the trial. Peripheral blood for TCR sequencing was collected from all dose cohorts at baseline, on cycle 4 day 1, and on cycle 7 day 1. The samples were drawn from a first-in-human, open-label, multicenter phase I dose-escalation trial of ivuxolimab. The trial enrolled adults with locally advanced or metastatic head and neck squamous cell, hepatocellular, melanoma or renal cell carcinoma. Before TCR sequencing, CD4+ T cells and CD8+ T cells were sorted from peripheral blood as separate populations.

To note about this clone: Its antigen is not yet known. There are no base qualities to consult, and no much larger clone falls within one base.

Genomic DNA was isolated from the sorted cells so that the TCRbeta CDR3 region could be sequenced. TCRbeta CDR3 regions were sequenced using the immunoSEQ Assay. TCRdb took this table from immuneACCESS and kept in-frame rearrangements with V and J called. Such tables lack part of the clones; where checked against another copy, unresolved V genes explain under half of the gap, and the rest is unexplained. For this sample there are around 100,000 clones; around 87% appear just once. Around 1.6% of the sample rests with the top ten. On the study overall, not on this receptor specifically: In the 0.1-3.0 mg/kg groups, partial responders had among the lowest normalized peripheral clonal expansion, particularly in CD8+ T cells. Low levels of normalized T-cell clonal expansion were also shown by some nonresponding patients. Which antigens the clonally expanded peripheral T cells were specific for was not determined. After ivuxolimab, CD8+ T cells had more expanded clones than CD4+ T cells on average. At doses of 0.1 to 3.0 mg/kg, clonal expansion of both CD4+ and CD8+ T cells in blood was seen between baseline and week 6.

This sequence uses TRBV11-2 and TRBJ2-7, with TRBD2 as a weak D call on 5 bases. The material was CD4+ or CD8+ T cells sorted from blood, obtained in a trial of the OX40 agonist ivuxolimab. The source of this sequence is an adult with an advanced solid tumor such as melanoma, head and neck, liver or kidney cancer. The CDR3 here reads CASSLAGSPYEQYF. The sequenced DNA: TGTGCCAGCAGCTTGGCGGGCTCTCCCTACGAGCAGTACTTC.